Here is one T cell receptor (beta chain) with its context. The entry originates in a study of blood T cell repertoires in COVID-19. On the study more broadly: T cells, B-cell-depleted T cells, or PBMCs supplied cDNA or gDNA.

The CDR3 sequence is 15 residues long. The trim removed 3 bases at V and 5 bases at J, leaving 7 bases unmatched. Germline CDR1 and CDR2: GTSNPN and SVGIG (reference sequence). As originally analysed: Reference gene primer amplification yielded estimated nucleated cell counts. Sequencing used immunoSEQ multiplex PCR; TCRdb keeps in-frame clones, though not all of them. V and J calls and clone size follow that table, whereas D and trimming were derived from the DNA. Of about 170,000 clones in the sample, 84% were seen once. Seattle cases were enrolled at active infection and followed longitudinally. The chain uses TRBV30 and TRBJ2-5; 12 bases map to TRBD2. The sequence came from an elderly woman with COVID-19, enrolled during active disease. The material sequenced was peripheral blood. CDR3 DNA: TGTGCCTGGAGCCTAGCGGGGGGGCTGTGGGAGACCCAGTACTTC. Its protein product is CAWSLAGGLWETQYF.